Sequencing of this T cell receptor (beta chain) was carried out in a study of blood T cell repertoires in COVID-19. Whole-study context: Acute-phase and convalescent COVID-19 samples originated in the United States, Italy and Spain.

The CDR3 length is 13 residues. Per the germline V gene, CDR1 is SEHNR and CDR2 is FQNEAQ (reference sequence). The V gene end was trimmed by 4 bases and the J gene end by 6 bases; junction bases not matched to a gene: 6. Original processing notes: Counts of nucleated cells, estimated from reference gene primer amplification, were obtained. Assay used: immunoSEQ multiplex PCR; TCRdb lists only in-frame clones, some missing. V, J and clone size derive from that table, while D and trimming were established from the DNA sequence. Of roughly 140,000 clones listed, around four fifths are singletons. The rearrangement uses TRBV7-9 and TRBJ2-7; 7 positions match TRBD1. Sequenced sample: peripheral blood. This clonotype originated in a middle-aged woman with active or convalescent COVID-19. This CDR3 is CASSSNPGGEQYF. The DNA for the CDR3 is TGTGCCAGCAGCTCCAATCCAGGGGGCGAGCAGTACTTC.